The TCR beta chain under discussion was sequenced for a study of T cell repertoires in cytomegalovirus infection (dated by TCRdb to between 2019 and 2020). As for the study more broadly: Donor HLA type was relevant to the analysis, because carriage of CMV infection together with the matching HLA type was indicated by public TCR beta signatures.

The instrument was an Illumina HiSeq 1500. TCRdb trimmed public reads at Q25 via fastp, called clones via MiXCR and kept in-frame beta chains. CDR3 protein duplicates are merged, each entry listing the most common genes and DNA. In this sample the table shows some 300,000 distinct CDR3 sequences, roughly 15% of which occur a single time. Of the sample, around 13% falls within the top ten clones. Here V drops 11 bases and J drops 7 bases, and the junction holds 9 bases not matched to any gene. Sequences LNHDA (CDR1) and SQIVND (CDR2) are obtained from the germline V gene (reference sequence). The CDR3, cysteine through phenylalanine, is 14 amino acids long. The retained sequence is limited to the CDR3, 42 bases, with the frame set at the first base. This clonotype was observed a few times. Its antigen is unknown. Per-nucleotide qualities are absent, and no much larger clonotype sits a single base away.

General findings and caveats noted by the study authors: The ex vivo response was dominated by HLA-C-restricted CMV-specific TCR beta clonotypes, and the single most frequent clonotype in two of eight donors was supplied by these HLA-C-restricted clonotypes. Carriers of CMV infection plus the relevant HLA type were discriminated by the cumulative frequency of public TCR beta family members in the study cohort and in an independent roughly 400-donor cohort.

Recombination joined TRBV19 with TRBJ2-1; 12 of the junction bases match TRBD1. The specimen was PBMCs. The sequence derives from a human donor in good health (CMV status not recorded). Some clones in this sample may be carry-over from other donors' samples. The CDR3 corresponds to CAASGTGGLNEQFF. The DNA sequence reads TGTGCCGCGTCCGGGACAGGGGGCCTGAATGAGCAGTTCTTC.